The sample holds one count of the clone carrying this TCR beta chain. Antigen unknown. This CDR3 is also generated by other DNA sequences in the sample. Terminally differentiated effector memory CD45RA+ cells were left out of the naive CD8 fraction, which was CD45RO-negative and positively selected for CCR7. These data originate in a study of shared clonotypes between healthy human individuals. Study at large: Those who served as donors were a couple of women and a few men between the ages of 18 and 49. Regarding the study as a whole: Naive CD4 clonotypes overlapped across a few donors at roughly 5.1%.

At deep level, the assay was performed. Clones were read by immunoSEQ multiplex PCR, and TCRdb kept only the in-frame ones, dropping some. Of some 2,100,000 clones detected, about 93% appear once; the ten largest clones hold 1.7%. CDR1 and CDR2 (germline): KGHSH, LQKENI. V lost 2 bases to trimming and J lost 5 bases, with 7 bases between them. CDR3 length: 13 residues. The sequenced sample was naive CD8+ T cells from PBMCs. This chain connects TRBV18 to TRBJ2-1; possible D gene TRBD2, 6 bases. The source is a man aged 18 to 29 in good health. Some clones in this sample may be carry-over from other donors' samples. In nucleotides, the CDR3 is TGTGCCAGCTCACCAAGGAGGGACAATGAGCAGTTCTTC. Translation gives CASSPRRDNEQFF.